The clone carrying this T cell receptor beta chain came up a few times. This specimen belongs to a study of blood T cell repertoires in COVID-19. Study at large: COVID-19 samples collected from the United States, Italy and Spain covered acute and convalescent phases. T cells, B-cell-depleted T cells, or PBMCs provided the cDNA or gDNA that served as material.

The germline V gene encodes CDR1 SGHTA and CDR2 FQGNSA. With 5 bases removed from V and 7 bases from J, the gap between germline ends came to 17 bases. This CDR3 has 15 amino acids. Per the authors' pipeline: Reference gene primer amplification yielded estimated nucleated cell counts. TCRdb's copy holds only in-frame clones and misses some; the assay was immunoSEQ multiplex PCR. Clone size and the V and J calls come from that table; the DNA yielded D and trimming. This table has some 250,000 clones, about 76% appearing once. This receptor was identified in a woman aged 55-70 years with active or convalescent COVID-19. This chain connects TRBV7-2 to TRBJ1-4; a weak D match, TRBD1 (6 bases). Material for sequencing was peripheral blood. In nucleotides, the CDR3 is TGTGCCAGCAGCGTCAGGGGTGTGAGGGGTGAAAAACTGTTTTTT. Protein sequence: CASSVRGVRGEKLFF.